These 24 T cell receptor beta chains share one sample of origin, sequenced in a study of T cells after yellow fever vaccination. Using its own MiXCR run on the 5' RACE reads, TCRdb lists one record per CDR3 protein. Among about 310,000 distinct CDR3 sequences, around 3.6% were seen once, and the ten largest hold 20% to 30%. Sequencing was performed on PBMCs, taken on the day of the yellow fever booster vaccination. These receptors came from a man between 18 and 35 years old who received the YFV17D yellow fever vaccine.

The J gene is TRBJ1-1, the V gene TRBV5-1; D is uncertain. The germline V gene has CDR1 SGHRS and CDR2 YFSETQ. Trimming took 1 base from V and 1 from J, leaving 8 bases between them. The length of the CDR3 is 14 residues. The CDR3 sequence: CASSLMSANTEAFF. DNA for the CDR3: TGCGCCAGCAGCTTGATGAGTGCGAACACTGAAGCTTTCTTT.

This clonotype was observed at least ten times. The chain has TRBV19 and TRBJ2-2; D gene uncertain. Trimming took off 3 bases at V and 6 bases at J, with 14 bases between the two ends. This CDR3 spans 15 amino acids. The germline V gene encodes CDR1 LNHDA and CDR2 SQIVND (reference sequence). Here the CDR3 DNA reads TGTGCCAGTAGTATTCCCCCGTCCGGGCCCGGGGAGCTGTTTTTT. It translates to CASSIPPSGPGELFF.

This chain links TRBV4-3 with TRBJ1-5; no definite D call. The CDR3 loop spans 15 amino acids. Trimming pared 1 base from V and 7 bases from J, leaving 14 bases between. The germline V gene has CDR1 LGHNA and CDR2 YSLEER. The CDR3 is CASSQALKGRQPQHF. CDR3 coding DNA: TGCGCCAGCAGCCAAGCTCTTAAGGGTCGGCAGCCCCAGCATTTT.

Many counts were recorded for this clonotype. The V gene is TRBV20-1, the J gene TRBJ1-4; TRBD1 matches 7 bases. The CDR3 loop spans 18 amino acids. Per germline, CDR1 DFQATT and CDR2 SNEGSKA (reference sequence). The V and J ends lost 2 bases and 3 bases, in that order; junction bases with no gene match: 15. The CDR3 DNA sequence: TGCAGTGCTAGAAAAGACAGGGTCGGTTCGAGGGCTAATGAAAAACTGTTTTTT. This gives the protein CSARKDRVGSRANEKLFF.

Ten or more counts support this clonotype. The chain carries TRBV7-9 and TRBJ2-1; 9 nucleotides agree with TRBD1. Germline V gives CDR1 SEHNR, CDR2 FQNEAQ (reference sequence). This CDR3 has 14 amino acids. V lost 5 bases and J lost 5; bases outside the gene matches: 4. Here the CDR3 reads CASSRTGVHNEQFF. The CDR3 DNA is TGTGCCAGCAGCCGGACAGGGGTCCACAATGAGCAGTTCTTC.

This clonotype has just a few counts. J is TRBJ2-7 and V is TRBV10-3; 8 bases agree with TRBD1. This CDR3 has 12 amino acids. V trimming: 5 bases; J trimming: 7 bases; junction bases outside the gene matches: 4. The germline V gene has CDR1 ENHRY and CDR2 SYGVKD. The CDR3 DNA sequence: TGTGCCATCAGTCAGGGGGCGAGGGAGCAGTACGTC. It yields the protein CAISQGAREQYV.

The rearrangement joins TRBV12-3 or TRBV12-4 to TRBJ2-7; D possibly corresponds to TRBD2 (5 bases). V lost 6 bases to trimming and J lost 4 bases, with 16 bases between them. This CDR3 has 14 amino acids. This CDR3 reads CASSTYGVRYEQYF. Written as DNA, the CDR3 is TGTGCCAGCAGCACGTACGGGGTGAGGTACGAGCAGTACTTC.

The chain combines TRBV12-3 or TRBV12-4 with TRBJ2-2, with D unresolved. Trimming removed 0 bases from V and 3 bases from J, with 8 bases in between. The CDR3 contains 15 residues. CDR3 coding DNA: TGTGCCAGCAGTTTAGCAGGGCCCTACACCGGGGAGCTGTTTTTT. It encodes CASSLAGPYTGELFF.

The chain uses TRBV7-6 and TRBJ1-1; no firm D call. CDR3 length equals 15 residues. Germline values: CDR1 SGHVS, CDR2 FNYEAQ. V gave up 1 base and J gave up 0 bases, with 9 bases separating them. CDR3 loop: CASSLGEGMNTEAFF. CDR3 coding DNA: TGTGCCAGCAGCTTAGGGGAGGGAATGAACACTGAAGCTTTCTTT.

Many counts were recorded for this clonotype. V is TRBV27 and J is TRBJ1-4, with 8 bases lining up with TRBD1. The CDR3 has 14 residues. With V trimmed by 8 bases and J by 6 bases, 8 bases remained unmatched. Germline assignment: CDR1 MNHEY and CDR2 SMNVEV (reference sequence). This chain's CDR3 is CASGDQGAHEKLFF. The CDR3 region has the DNA TGTGCCAGCGGCGATCAGGGGGCCCATGAAAAACTGTTTTTT. Complete variable domain (other parts from reference TRBV27 and TRBJ1-4): EAQVTQNPRYLITVTGKKLTVTCSQNMNHEYMSWYRQDPGLGLRQIYYSMNVEVTDKGDVPEGYKVSRKEKRNFPLILESPSPNQTSLYFCASGDQGAHEKLFFGSGTQLSVL.

The chain has TRBV25-1 and TRBJ1-5; D is perhaps TRBD1 (5 bases). This CDR3 comprises 15 residues. Trimming pared 7 bases from V and 2 bases from J, leaving 15 bases between. The germline V gene has CDR1 MGHDK and CDR2 SYGVNS. The CDR3 sequence: CASTGERGGNQPQHF. For the CDR3, the DNA is TGTGCCAGCACCGGAGAAAGGGGAGGCAATCAGCCCCAGCATTTT.

This clonotype was picked up many times. This chain connects TRBV29-1 to TRBJ1-4; no reliable D call. V lost 7 bases to trimming and J lost 5 bases, with 8 bases between them. Germline V lookup: CDR1 SQVTM, CDR2 ANQGSEA. The CDR3 is 11 residues long. The CDR3 sequence is CSAGRNEKLFF. For the CDR3, the DNA is TGCAGCGCCGGACGGAATGAAAAACTGTTTTTT.

This clonotype was counted ten times or more. The chain carries TRBV20-1 and TRBJ1-1; D is possibly TRBD1 (5 bases). Germline V gives CDR1 DFQATT, CDR2 SNEGSKA (reference sequence). V was clipped by 5 bases and J by 0 bases, with 16 bases between them. The CDR3 runs 15 residues. The CDR3 is CSASQSGTMNTEAFF. The CDR3 nucleotides are TGCAGTGCTTCCCAATCCGGGACTATGAACACTGAAGCTTTCTTT.

There are many counts of this clonotype. V is TRBV5-1 and J is TRBJ2-5; TRBD2 aligns across 13 bases. Germline CDR1 reads SGHRS; CDR2 reads YFSETQ. J was trimmed by 0 bases and V by 4 bases; bases with no gene match: 3. The CDR3 has 16 amino acids. The CDR3 region has the DNA TGCGCCAGCAGCGGCGGGACTAGCGGGGACCAAGAGACCCAGTACTTC. As protein: CASSGGTSGDQETQYF.

The chain carries TRBV6-5 and TRBJ2-7, with D unresolved. From germline, CDR1 is MNHEY and CDR2 SVGAGI. V lost 2 bases, J lost 2 bases, and 10 bases lay in between. The CDR3 contains 14 residues. The CDR3 here is CASSYGSGPYEQYF. The CDR3 DNA is TGTGCCAGCAGTTACGGGTCAGGTCCCTACGAGCAGTACTTC.

In regard to this clonotype: A read error may explain this, as a much larger clone is one base away. This chain connects TRBV7-3 to TRBJ2-2, with D perhaps matching TRBD2 (5 bases). V was pared by 1 base and J by 7 bases, with 10 bases between. The CDR3 contains 14 residues. Germline V lookup: CDR1 SGHTA, CDR2 FQGTGA. CDR3 DNA: TGTGCCAGCAGCTTAATGACGGGGTTCGGGGAGCTGTTTTTT. The encoded protein is CASSLMTGFGELFF.

This clonotype was seen repeatedly, ten times or more. The chain couples TRBV5-5 to TRBJ1-6, with unresolved D. The CDR3 is 18 amino acids. Deletions cut 7 bases from V and 9 bases from J, with 29 bases between. Germline values: CDR1 SGHKS, CDR2 YYEKEE (reference sequence). The CDR3 sequence is CASGAVPARYTAGSPLHF. The CDR3 bases are TGTGCCAGCGGAGCCGTCCCGGCCAGGTACACCGCGGGTTCACCCCTCCACTTT.

This clonotype was recorded at least ten times. The V call is TRBV3-1, the J call TRBJ2-5; TRBD2 matches 12 bases. Germline CDR1 reads LGHDT; CDR2 reads YNNKEL (reference sequence). The V segment lost 0 bases and the J segment 2 bases; nucleotides outside the gene matches: 4. The length of the CDR3 is 17 residues. The CDR3 protein is CASSQEWLAGGQETQYF. The CDR3 nucleotides are TGTGCCAGCAGCCAAGAATGGCTAGCGGGGGGGCAAGAGACCCAGTACTTC.

There are many counts of this clonotype. A read error may produce the germline difference seen at one junction end. The chain recombines TRBV6-2 or TRBV6-3 with TRBJ2-1, with TRBD1 matching over 12 bases. Germline CDR1 and CDR2: MNHEY and SVGEGT. This CDR3 is 14 amino acids long. The CDR3 DNA follows: TGTGCCACCCGACCGGGACAGGGGGCAATTATTAGGATCTTC. This translates into CATRPGQGAIIRIF.

This clonotype has at least ten counts. The V call is TRBV6-6, the J call TRBJ1-1; D not resolved. Trimming pared 6 bases from V and 1 base from J, leaving 15 bases between. Germline V lookup: CDR1 MNHNY, CDR2 SVGAGI (reference sequence). The CDR3 contains 15 residues. The CDR3 sequence: CASRSLFVGNTEAFF. The CDR3 region has the DNA TGTGCCAGCAGGTCGTTGTTTGTTGGGAACACTGAAGCTTTCTTT.

This clonotype was seen at least ten times. V usage is TRBV7-6 and J usage is TRBJ2-1; TRBD1 or TRBD2 may be the D gene (5 bases each). The CDR3 is 13 residues long. CDR1 is SGHVS, CDR2 FNYEAQ, per germline. Trimming cost V 0 bases and J 12 bases, with 12 bases left between them. The CDR3 DNA reads as TGTGCCAGCAGCTTAGCCGGGACCAGTCCGCAGTTCTTC. Protein: CASSLAGTSPQFF.

In its sample, this clonotype was seen a few times. J is TRBJ2-4 and V is TRBV6-2 or TRBV6-3; D is ambiguous. The CDR3 runs to 12 residues. Germline V gene data show CDR1 as MNHEY and CDR2 as SVGEGT. V dropped 8 bases and J dropped 3 bases, with 8 bases sitting between them. This CDR3 is CASGQNKNIQYF. The CDR3 DNA follows: TGTGCCAGCGGGCAAAACAAAAACATTCAGTACTTC.

This clonotype was seen many times. J is TRBJ2-7 and V is TRBV27, with D unclear. The CDR3 contains 13 residues. Between the trimmed V and J ends, which lost 0 bases and 3 bases, there was a span of 6 bases. Looked up from germline, CDR1 is MNHEY and CDR2 is SMNVEV (reference sequence). The CDR3 DNA sequence: TGTGCCAGCAGTTTATCGGGGAACTACGAGCAGTACTTC. It yields the protein CASSLSGNYEQYF.

There are a few counts of this clonotype. The chain recombines TRBV20-1 with TRBJ2-2; no definite D call. The germline V gene has CDR1 DFQATT and CDR2 SNEGSKA (reference sequence). The CDR3 consists of 12 residues. V was pared by 1 base and J by 7 bases, with 7 bases between. The CDR3 sequence is CSARAVGGELFF. In nucleotides, the CDR3 is TGCAGTGCTAGAGCCGTGGGCGGGGAGCTGTTTTTT.